The source of this TCR beta chain is a study of shared clonotypes between healthy human individuals. In this sample, this clone turned up once. CDR3 size: 15 residues. V lost 4 bases and J 6 bases, leaving 18 bases between the germline ends. CDR1 MDHEN and CDR2 SYDVKM come from the germline V gene. Profiled with immunoSEQ multiplex PCR; TCRdb holds only in-frame clones, not every one. The table lists about 2.3 million clones, about 92% of them singletons. The specimen sequenced was naive CD4+ T cells from PBMCs. Subset specified: CD45RA+ positively selected. The J gene is TRBJ1-2, the V gene TRBV28; weak D call: TRBD1 (6 bases). This receptor was taken from a man younger than 30 in good health. Some clones in this sample may be carry-over from other donors' samples. In DNA, the CDR3 is TGTGCCAGCAGTTGGGGGCCAAGGGGGTCGAATGGCTACACCTTC. Its translation is CASSWGPRGSNGYTF.